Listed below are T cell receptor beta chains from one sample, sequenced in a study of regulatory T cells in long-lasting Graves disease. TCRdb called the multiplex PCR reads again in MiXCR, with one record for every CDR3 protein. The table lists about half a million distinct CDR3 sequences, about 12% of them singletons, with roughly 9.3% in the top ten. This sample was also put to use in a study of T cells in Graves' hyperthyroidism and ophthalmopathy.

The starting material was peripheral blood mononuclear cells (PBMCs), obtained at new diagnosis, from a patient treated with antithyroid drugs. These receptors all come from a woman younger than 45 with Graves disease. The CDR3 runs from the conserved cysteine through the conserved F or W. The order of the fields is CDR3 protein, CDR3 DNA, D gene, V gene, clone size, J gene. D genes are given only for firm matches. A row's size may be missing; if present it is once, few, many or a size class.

CASSYLQRRANVLTF TGTGCCAGCAGTTACCTCCAAAGACGGGCCAACGTCCTGACTTTC NA TRBV6-9 many TRBJ2-6
CASSQEAENTGELFF TGTGCCAGCAGCCAAGAGGCGGAAAACACCGGGGAGCTGTTTTTT NA TRBV6-1 NA TRBJ2-2
CASSPLAGVSNEQFF TGTGCCAGTAGTCCGCTAGCGGGAGTTAGCAATGAGCAGTTCTTC TRBD2 TRBV19 many TRBJ2-1
CAWGGDSDSGNTIYF TGTGCCTGGGGTGGCGACTCGGACTCTGGAAACACCATATATTTT NA TRBV30 many TRBJ1-3
CASSLGGGSEETQYF TGTGCCAGCAGCTTAGGAGGCGGGAGTGAAGAGACCCAGTACTTC TRBD2 TRBV11-3 many TRBJ2-5
CASSPYVRVYTF TGTGCCAGCAGCCCCTATGTCCGGGTCTACACCTTC NA TRBV7-9 many TRBJ1-2
CASGFQGASEAFF TGTGCCAGCGGGTTTCAGGGGGCCTCTGAAGCTTTCTTT TRBD1 TRBV28 many TRBJ1-1
CASSGRGSSYNSPLHF TGTGCCAGCTCGGGTCGCGGGAGCTCCTATAATTCACCCCTCCACTTT NA TRBV2 many TRBJ1-6
CASSLTGNEQYF TGTGCCAGCAGCCTCACAGGGAACGAGCAGTACTTC NA TRBV7-9 many TRBJ2-7
CASSLRELNTIYF TGTGCCAGCAGCTTAAGGGAGTTAAACACCATATATTTT NA TRBV5-6 NA TRBJ1-3
CASSYMANTEAFF TGTGCCAGCAGCTATATGGCGAACACTGAAGCTTTCTTT NA TRBV11-1 NA TRBJ1-1
CSVAPGGGDAKTTDTQYF TGCAGCGTTGCCCCCGGGGGTGGAGACGCCAAAACCACAGATACGCAGTATTTT NA TRBV29-1 many TRBJ2-3
CASSYVANQPQHF TGTGCCAGCAGTTACGTGGCCAATCAGCCCCAGCATTTT NA TRBV6-5 NA TRBJ1-5
CASRGYTGSNTGELFF TGTGCCAGCCGGGGGTACACAGGGTCGAACACCGGGGAGCTGTTTTTT NA TRBV6-1 few TRBJ2-2
CASSLRAAYGYTF TGTGCCAGCAGTTTACGGGCGGCCTATGGCTACACCTTC NA TRBV28 many TRBJ1-2
CAWNPGDGRKAFF TGTGCCTGGAACCCAGGGGACGGGAGGAAAGCTTTCTTT NA TRBV30 many TRBJ1-1
CASSLEARTNSPLHF TGTGCCAGCAGCTTAGAGGCCAGAACGAATTCACCCCTCCACTTT NA TRBV11-3 few TRBJ1-6
CASNFAGEQFF TGTGCCAGCAACTTTGCAGGAGAGCAGTTCTTC NA TRBV2 many TRBJ2-1
CASSQNTGTNNEQFF TGTGCCAGCAGCCAAAACACCGGGACCAACAATGAGCAGTTCTTC NA TRBV3-1 many TRBJ2-1
CATSRGAEETQYF TGTGCCACCAGCAGAGGGGCAGAAGAGACCCAGTACTTC NA TRBV15 many TRBJ2-5
CSPRGPYQYEQYF TGCAGCCCTAGGGGACCCTATCAATACGAGCAGTACTTC NA TRBV29-1 few TRBJ2-7
CSARGGAGYYEQYF TGCAGTGCTAGAGGAGGAGCGGGATACTACGAGCAGTACTTC TRBD2 TRBV20-1 many TRBJ2-7
CASSIGTSGRDIQYF TGCGCCAGCAGCATCGGGACTAGCGGGAGAGACATTCAGTACTTC TRBD2 TRBV5-1 many TRBJ2-4
CASSPRGAGEFF TGTGCCAGCAGCCCCAGAGGGGCCGGGGAGTTCTTC NA TRBV12-3/TRBV12-4 many TRBJ2-1
CASLTLGYSNQPQHF TGTGCCAGCCTTACGCTGGGGTATAGCAATCAGCCCCAGCATTTT NA TRBV28 many TRBJ1-5
CASSESPVGNGYTF TGCGCCAGCAGTGAGTCCCCGGTAGGGAACGGCTACACCTTC NA TRBV10-2 many TRBJ1-2
CASSPRERERANEQFF TGCGCCAGCAGCCCGAGAGAGCGGGAGCGGGCCAATGAGCAGTTCTTC TRBD2 TRBV5-1 many TRBJ2-1
CSIAGAGRNYNEQFF TGCAGCATCGCCGGAGCGGGACGAAACTACAATGAGCAGTTCTTC TRBD2 TRBV29-1 many TRBJ2-1
CASSLDRGYYEQYF TGTGCCAGCAGCTTAGACAGGGGTTACTACGAGCAGTACTTC NA TRBV11-2 few TRBJ2-7
CASSGLAGLNEQFF TGTGCCAGCAGTGGACTAGCGGGACTAAATGAGCAGTTCTTC TRBD2 TRBV7-8 NA TRBJ2-1
CASSFFGEARGYEQYF TGTGCCAGCAGCTTTTTTGGGGAAGCGAGGGGTTACGAGCAGTACTTC NA TRBV5-5 few TRBJ2-7
CASSKGRGEKLFF TGTGCCAGCAGTAAGGGGAGGGGTGAAAAACTGTTTTTT NA TRBV6-1 many TRBJ1-4
CASSPRGRHIEAFF TGTGCCAGCAGCCCTAGAGGGCGTCATATAGAAGCTTTCTTT NA TRBV7-9 many TRBJ1-1
CSARRDGTPGLVTTGELFF TGCAGTGCTAGAAGGGACGGAACTCCGGGACTAGTAACCACCGGGGAGCTGTTTTTT TRBD2 TRBV20-1 few TRBJ2-2
CASSLSVGGGQPQHF TGTGCCAGCAGTTTATCGGTGGGGGGTGGGCAGCCCCAGCATTTT NA TRBV27 NA TRBJ1-5
CASSPASNTGELFF TGTGCCAGCAGCCCTGCCTCGAACACCGGGGAGCTGTTTTTT NA TRBV5-4 many TRBJ2-2
CASSLIGEPPFF TGTGCCAGCAGCTTAATAGGGGAACCCCCGTTCTTC NA TRBV7-9 few TRBJ2-1
CASSSPGLAGGFTYNEQFF TGTGCCAGTAGTTCGCCGGGACTAGCGGGAGGTTTCACCTACAATGAGCAGTTCTTC TRBD2 TRBV19 NA TRBJ2-1
CASSQAGYEQYF TGTGCCAGCAGCCAAGCGGGCTACGAGCAGTACTTC NA TRBV3-1 many TRBJ2-7
CASSYESSYEQYF TGTGCCAGCAGCTACGAGAGCTCCTACGAGCAGTACTTC NA TRBV11-3 many TRBJ2-7
CAWTHKANYGYTF TGTGCCTGGACCCACAAGGCTAACTATGGCTACACCTTC NA TRBV30 once TRBJ1-2
CASSLVLAGIYEQYF TGTGCCAGCAGTTTAGTCCTAGCGGGCATCTACGAGCAGTACTTC TRBD2 TRBV28 NA TRBJ2-7
CASHGTRNTEAFF TGTGCCAGCCACGGGACAAGGAACACTGAAGCTTTCTTT NA TRBV2 many TRBJ1-1
CASSPYPGPSRNF TGTGCCAGCAGTCCTTACCCGGGACCCAGTCGGAACTTC NA TRBV6-1 many TRBJ2-7
CASSQPRDPAQHF TGTGCCAGCAGCCAGCCCCGAGACCCAGCCCAGCATTTT NA TRBV11-3 NA TRBJ1-5
CASSYFSAGEVTDTQYF TGTGCCAGCAGTTACTTTTCGGCGGGAGAGGTCACAGATACGCAGTATTTT TRBD2 TRBV6-5 many TRBJ2-3
CASSYSGAYSYEQYF TGTGCCAGCAGTTACTCCGGGGCCTACTCCTACGAGCAGTACTTC NA TRBV6-2/TRBV6-3 NA TRBJ2-7
CASSQMLGGDQFF TGCGCCAGCAGCCAAATGCTTGGCGGGGACCAGTTCTTC NA TRBV4-3 NA TRBJ2-1
CATSSDGTGKWMNTEAFF TGTGCCACCAGCAGTGACGGGACAGGGAAGTGGATGAACACTGAAGCTTTCTTT TRBD1 TRBV15 many TRBJ1-1
CASSQWTPGDYGYTF TGCGCCAGCAGCCAGTGGACCCCAGGCGACTATGGCTACACCTTC NA TRBV4-3 many TRBJ1-2
CASSLAQPQVYEQYF TGTGCCAGCAGCTTAGCACAGCCCCAAGTGTACGAGCAGTACTTC NA TRBV7-2 few TRBJ2-7
CASSQTGKVYPYEQYF TGTGCCAGCAGCCAAACCGGAAAGGTGTACCCCTACGAGCAGTACTTC NA TRBV27 NA TRBJ2-7
CASSHRVPYEQYF TGTGCCAGCAGCCATAGGGTTCCGTACGAGCAGTACTTC NA TRBV7-2 NA TRBJ2-7
CASSLEGVQETQYF TGTGCCAGCAGCTTAGAGGGGGTCCAAGAGACCCAGTACTTC NA TRBV7-9 NA TRBJ2-5
CASSQEGGGGEKLFF TGTGCCAGCAGCCAGGAGGGAGGGGGCGGTGAAAAACTGTTTTTT TRBD1 TRBV2 many TRBJ1-4
CASSQDRGLAGGTYEQYF TGTGCCAGCAGCCAAGATAGAGGACTAGCGGGAGGGACCTACGAGCAGTACTTC TRBD2 TRBV3-1 many TRBJ2-7
CATLGEFSGNTIYF TGTGCCACCTTAGGGGAGTTCTCTGGAAACACCATATATTTT NA TRBV10-3 NA TRBJ1-3
CASSLEHVGTDTQYF TGTGCCAGCAGTTTAGAACACGTTGGCACAGATACGCAGTATTTT NA TRBV12-3/TRBV12-4 many TRBJ2-3
CASSLTGTSGRNYNEQFF TGTGCCAGCAGCTTGACCGGGACTAGCGGGAGGAACTACAATGAGCAGTTCTTC TRBD2 TRBV11-2 NA TRBJ2-1